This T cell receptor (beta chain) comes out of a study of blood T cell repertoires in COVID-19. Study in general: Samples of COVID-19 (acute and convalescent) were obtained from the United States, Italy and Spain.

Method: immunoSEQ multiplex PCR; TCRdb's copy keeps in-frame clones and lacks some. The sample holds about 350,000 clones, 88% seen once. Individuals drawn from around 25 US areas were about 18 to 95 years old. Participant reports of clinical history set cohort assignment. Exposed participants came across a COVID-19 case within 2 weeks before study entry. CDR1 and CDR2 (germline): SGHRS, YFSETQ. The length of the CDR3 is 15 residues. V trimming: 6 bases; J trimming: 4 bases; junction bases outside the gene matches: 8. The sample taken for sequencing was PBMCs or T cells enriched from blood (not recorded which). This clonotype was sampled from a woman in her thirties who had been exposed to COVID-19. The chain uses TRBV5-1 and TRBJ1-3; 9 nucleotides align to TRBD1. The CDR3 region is CASTQGQGDGNTIYF. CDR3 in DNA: TGCGCCAGCACCCAGGGACAGGGAGACGGAAACACCATATATTTT.